Each of the 7 T cell receptor beta chains below was sequenced from the same sample in a study of CD8+ T cells in alopecia areata. The treatment: oral pan-JAK inhibitor, 5-10 mg twice daily. The sequencing template was cDNA reverse transcribed from extracted RNA. The data were produced by immunoSEQ multiplex PCR, yet TCRdb's version contains in-frame clones alone and is incomplete. The table has around 200,000 clones, approximately 53% seen once. The sample here was CD8+ T cells sorted from blood, taken at week 24, from a patient treated with tofacitinib. The receptors derive from a human donor with alopecia areata.

The chain has TRBV7-9 and TRBJ2-5, with a tentative D call TRBD2 (5 bases). Germline V lookup: CDR1 SEHNR, CDR2 FQNEAQ (reference sequence). The V end was cut by 4 bases, the J end by 1 base, with 10 bases between. The CDR3 sequence is 14 residues long. Here the CDR3 DNA reads TGTGCCAGCAGCTCCAAGCGGATCCAAGAGACCCAGTACTTC. Protein sequence: CASSSKRIQETQYF.

This clone turned up a few times. The genes are TRBV9 and TRBJ2-3; the match to TRBD2 covers 14 bases. The CDR3 loop spans 14 amino acids. V shed 4 bases and J 8 bases; nucleotides not matched to a gene: 3. Germline V lookup: CDR1 SGDLS, CDR2 YYNGEE. The CDR3 is CASSLGTSGGTQYF. In DNA, the CDR3 is TGTGCCAGCAGCCTTGGGACTAGCGGGGGTACGCAGTATTTT.

This clone has just a few counts. The chain joins TRBV13 to TRBJ2-7, with a tentative D call TRBD1 (6 bases). Germline CDR1 PRHDT, CDR2 FYEKMQ (reference sequence). The V end was cut by 4 bases, the J end by 4 bases, with 14 bases between. The CDR3 is 14 residues long. The CDR3 nucleotides are TGTGCCAGCAGCTACCGGGACATGAAGTACGAGCAGTACTTC. Protein: CASSYRDMKYEQYF. Full variable domain (rest looked up from reference TRBV13 and TRBJ2-7): AAGVIQSPRHLIKEKRETATLKCYPIPRHDTVYWYQQGPGQDPQFLISFYEKMQSDKGSIPDRFSAQQFSDYHSELNMSSLELGDSALYFCASSYRDMKYEQYFGPGTRLTVT.

This chain joins TRBV29-1 and TRBJ2-7; TRBD1 agrees at 9 bases. The CDR3 is 17 amino acids. The V gene end was trimmed by 7 bases and the J gene end by 7 bases; junction bases not matched to a gene: 23. Germline-derived CDR1 and CDR2 are SQVTM and ANQGSEA. The CDR3 DNA follows: TGCAGCGCATACGGACAGGGGATAGATAGACCAGGCGGAGAGCAGTACTTC. This gives the protein CSAYGQGIDRPGGEQYF.

The rearrangement links TRBV11-2 to TRBJ2-2, with 9 bases that match TRBD2. The CDR3 length is 16 residues. Germline values: CDR1 SGHAT, CDR2 FQNNGV. The V segment lost 1 base and the J segment 3 bases; nucleotides outside the gene matches: 3. CDR3 loop: CASSLASGGYTGELFF. The CDR3 DNA follows: TGTGCCAGCAGCTTAGCCAGCGGGGGGTACACCGGGGAGCTGTTTTTT.

This clone was seen a single time. This chain uses TRBV27 with TRBJ1-4, with D perhaps TRBD1 (5 bases). Germline-derived CDR1 and CDR2 are MNHEY and SMNVEV (reference sequence). The V end lost 1 base, the J end lost 1 base, and 7 bases lay between the germline ends. CDR3 length: 15 residues. CDR3 region: CASSLYQGTNEKLFF. The CDR3, as DNA: TGTGCCAGCAGTTTATATCAGGGAACTAATGAAAAACTGTTTTTT.

The J gene is TRBJ2-3, the V gene TRBV4-1; no clear D gene. The V gene's germline CDR1 is MGHRA and CDR2 YSYEKL. CDR3 length: 13 residues. V lost 7 bases and J lost 1, with 9 bases in between. The CDR3 loop reads CASKPEGTDTQYF. The CDR3 DNA is TGCGCCAGCAAACCAGAAGGCACAGATACGCAGTATTTT.